The 19 T cell receptor beta chains listed next were all sequenced from one sample in a study of technical replicates of blood from several donors. TCRdb keeps only in-frame clones here, not all; method: immunoSEQ multiplex PCR. The sample carries tens of thousands of clones, about 95% recorded once. Sequenced: T cells isolated from PBMCs. All receptors derive from a human donor in good health.

The V and J genes are TRBV27 and TRBJ2-7, with a tentative D call TRBD1 (6 bases). Per the germline V gene, CDR1 is MNHEY and CDR2 is SMNVEV (reference sequence). Trimming cost V 6 bases and J 1 base, with 10 bases left between them. This CDR3 is 13 amino acids long. The CDR3 nucleotides read TGTGCCAGCAGCGTAGGGGGATCCTACGAGCAGTACTTC. Translated: CASSVGGSYEQYF.

This sequence joins TRBV5-1 and TRBJ2-1; TRBD2 agrees at 7 bases. V gave up 2 bases and J gave up 4 bases; unmatched junction bases: 6. The CDR3 is 15 residues long. In germline, CDR1 is SGHRS, CDR2 YFSETQ. For the CDR3, the DNA is TGCGCCAGCAGCTTAGGGCTAGCGGCTTACAATGAGCAGTTCTTC. Residues: CASSLGLAAYNEQFF.

The rearrangement uses TRBV6-1 and TRBJ2-7; D remains unclear. Germline V gene sequence: CDR1 MNHNS, CDR2 SASEGT. Deletions cut 10 bases from V and 3 bases from J, with 10 bases between. The CDR3 runs 11 residues. CDR3 sequence: CATRPGYEQYF. The DNA of the CDR3 is TGTGCCACCCGTCCGGGCTACGAGCAGTACTTC.

The chain has TRBV30 and TRBJ1-1, with 8 bases lining up with TRBD1. Germline CDR1 is GTSNPN and CDR2 is SVGIG (reference sequence). The CDR3 is 11 residues long. With V trimmed by 8 bases and J by 11 bases, 10 bases remained unmatched. The CDR3 reads CARDRPPGAFF. The DNA of the CDR3 is TGTGCCAGGGACAGGCCTCCCGGGGCTTTCTTT.

This rearrangement joins TRBV28 to TRBJ2-2; the match to TRBD2 covers 8 bases. The germline CDR1 and CDR2 sequences are MDHEN and SYDVKM. Germline trimming cut 2 bases from V and 4 bases from J; bases unmatched to any gene: 12. The CDR3 length is 18 residues. The CDR3 here is CASSLVPGAGGGTGELFF. CDR3 sequence (DNA): TGTGCCAGCAGTTTAGTTCCGGGGGCGGGAGGCGGCACCGGGGAGCTGTTTTTT.

The rearrangement joins TRBV4-2 to TRBJ1-1; the D is unclear. Germline V gene lookup returns CDR1 LGHNA and CDR2 YNFKEQ. The CDR3 is 16 amino acids. V gave up 3 bases and J gave up 0 bases, with 14 bases separating them. CDR3 in DNA: TGTGCCAGCAGCCAGGAGGGCAGACCATTGAACACTGAAGCTTTCTTT. It yields the protein CASSQEGRPLNTEAFF.

J is TRBJ1-1 and V is TRBV11-2; D unclear. CDR1 SGHAT and CDR2 FQNNGV come from the germline V gene. The V and J ends lost 3 bases and 2 bases respectively, with 10 bases between them. The CDR3 contains 14 residues. This chain's CDR3 is CASSFSTDNTEAFF. The CDR3 nucleotides read TGTGCCAGCAGCTTTTCAACAGATAACACTGAAGCTTTCTTT. The full variable domain, in which reference TRBV11-2 and TRBJ1-1 provide the parts outside the CDR3, is EAGVAQSPRYKIIEKRQSVAFWCNPISGHATLYWYQQILGQGPKLLIQFQNNGVVDDSQLPKDRFSAERLKGVDSTLKIQPAKLEDSAVYLCASSFSTDNTEAFFGQGTRLTVV.

This chain joins TRBV11-2 and TRBJ1-4; 7 positions agree with TRBD1. Germline loops: CDR1 SGHAT, CDR2 FQNNGV. The CDR3 is made up of 17 amino acids. V shed 0 bases and J 7 bases; nucleotides not matched to a gene: 11. Written as DNA, the CDR3 is TGTGCCAGCAGCTTAGATAACACAGGAGGGGGCTTTGAAAAACTGTTTTTT. Residues: CASSLDNTGGGFEKLFF.

The chain uses TRBV7-8 and TRBJ2-7; TRBD2 is a possible D gene (5 bases). Per the germline V gene, CDR1 is SGHVS and CDR2 is FQNEAQ. The germline V and J ends were trimmed by 5 bases and 2 bases, with 16 bases remaining between them. The CDR3 is made up of 15 amino acids. For the CDR3, the DNA is TGTGCCAGCAGCCCTATCGAGGGAAGACCCTACGAGCAGTACTTC. The encoded protein is CASSPIEGRPYEQYF.

This chain links TRBV6-5 with TRBJ2-1, with 9 bases aligning to TRBD1. The CDR3 is made up of 12 amino acids. CDR1 and CDR2 (germline): MNHEY, SVGAGI. The V and J ends lost 6 bases and 9 bases, in that order; junction bases with no gene match: 3. CDR3 sequence reads: CASSRTGVEQFF. The CDR3 nucleotides read TGTGCCAGCAGCCGGACAGGGGTTGAGCAGTTCTTC.

V and J are TRBV29-1 and TRBJ2-1; weak D call: TRBD2 (5 bases). CDR1 and CDR2 from the germline V gene are SQVTM and ANQGSEA. This CDR3 region has 14 residues. V lost 8 bases and J lost 0, with 14 bases in between. The CDR3 loop is CSSVSGSSYNEQFF. CDR3 DNA: TGCAGCTCCGTCAGCGGTAGCTCCTACAATGAGCAGTTCTTC.

The CDR3 sequence is CASSFGRAGTEAFF. In DNA, the CDR3 is TGTGCCAGCAGTTTTGGCAGGGCAGGCACTGAAGCTTTCTTT. V gene TRBV28 combines with J gene TRBJ1-1; the D gene is possibly TRBD1 (5 bases). The CDR3 is 14 residues long. V was clipped by 3 bases and J by 4 bases, with 12 bases between them. Germline V gene sequence: CDR1 MDHEN, CDR2 SYDVKM.

V and J are TRBV19 and TRBJ2-3; 8 nucleotides line up with TRBD2. The CDR3 covers 14 residues. The J segment lost 5 bases and the V segment lost 8 bases, leaving 9 bases of the junction unmatched. Per germline, CDR1 LNHDA and CDR2 SQIVND (reference sequence). The CDR3 region is CASGAGVGEDTQYF. The CDR3, as DNA: TGTGCCAGTGGAGCGGGAGTAGGGGAAGATACGCAGTATTTT.

This chain's CDR3 is CASSQTGTSSYEQYF. The CDR3 nucleotides read TGCGCCAGCAGCCAAACCGGGACAAGTTCCTACGAGCAGTACTTC. The chain uses TRBV4-1 and TRBJ2-7; possible D gene TRBD1, 6 bases. The CDR3 totals 15 residues. CDR1 is MGHRA and CDR2 is YSYEKL in the germline V gene. V was cut by 2 bases and J by 1 base, with 12 bases left in between.

The V call is TRBV6-1, the J call TRBJ1-3, with D tentatively TRBD1 (5 bases). V lost 1 base to trimming and J lost 5 bases, with 12 bases between them. The CDR3 spans 15 residues. From germline, CDR1 is MNHNS and CDR2 SASEGT. The CDR3 bases are TGTGCCAGCAGTGAAGGGGGCAACGGACGAAACACCATATATTTT. It specifies CASSEGGNGRNTIYF.

The chain has TRBV11-2 and TRBJ2-7; 7 positions match TRBD1. The CDR3 extends over 15 amino acids. V lost 5 bases, J lost 3 bases, and 10 bases stayed unmatched. Germline CDR1 reads SGHAT; CDR2 reads FQNNGV. CDR3 amino acids: CASSRRAGGLYEQYF. CDR3 sequence (DNA): TGTGCCAGCAGCCGCCGGGCAGGGGGTCTCTACGAGCAGTACTTC.

J is TRBJ1-4 and V is TRBV30; D uncertain. Germline lookup yields CDR1 GTSNPN and CDR2 SVGIG (reference sequence). V was cut by 0 bases and J by 8 bases, with 4 bases left in between. The CDR3 sequence is 11 residues long. For the CDR3, the DNA is TGTGCCTGGAGTGTTGAGGAAAAACTGTTTTTT. As protein: CAWSVEEKLFF.

This chain joins TRBV7-2 and TRBJ1-5; TRBD1 matches at 10 bases. The V segment lost 4 bases and the J segment 11 bases; nucleotides outside the gene matches: 14. This CDR3 region has 16 residues. Germline-derived CDR1 and CDR2 are SGHTA and FQGNSA. The CDR3 protein is CASSSHWTGGGGAQHF. For the CDR3, the DNA is TGTGCCAGCAGCTCCCACTGGACAGGGGGAGGCGGAGCCCAGCATTTT.

This clone appeared a single time. The chain joins TRBV5-1 to TRBJ2-3; 7 nucleotides align to TRBD1. The CDR3 extends over 13 amino acids. CDR1 and CDR2 from the germline V gene are SGHRS and YFSETQ. The junction had 1 base not matched to a gene; V was cut back by 2 bases and J by 4 bases. The CDR3 reads CASSLGGPDTQYF. CDR3 nucleotides: TGCGCCAGCAGCTTAGGGGGCCCAGATACGCAGTATTTT.